A single sample is the source of the 23 T cell receptor beta chains below, sequenced in a study of blood T cell repertoires in COVID-19. Profiled with immunoSEQ multiplex PCR; TCRdb holds only in-frame clones, not every one. The sample includes more than 65,000 clones, over 70% of them seen just once. The sample taken for sequencing was peripheral blood. Source of these receptors: a woman in her 70s with acute or convalescent COVID-19.

This chain joins TRBV3-1 (or the pseudogene TRBV3-2) and TRBJ2-7; D is perhaps TRBD2 (5 bases). CDR1 and CDR2 from the germline V gene are LGHDT and YNNKEL (reference sequence). Trimming shortened V by 2 bases and J by 3 bases, and 20 bases separated the two germline ends. The CDR3 length is 17 residues. CDR3 DNA: TGTGCCAGCAGCCAAAGATGTGCGCGGGTAACCATCTACGAGCAGTACTTC. Translation: CASSQRCARVTIYEQYF.

V usage is TRBV10-3 and J usage is TRBJ2-3, with 16 bases matching TRBD2. CDR1 and CDR2 from the germline V gene are ENHRY and SYGVKD. J gave up 3 bases and V 11 bases, and 11 bases lay outside the gene matches. CDR3 length equals 17 residues. CDR3 sequence: CAAKPGLAGGTTDTQYF. CDR3 in DNA: TGTGCCGCTAAACCGGGACTAGCGGGAGGGACAACAGATACGCAGTATTTT.

The chain employs TRBV29-1 and TRBJ2-7; TRBD1 is a possible D gene (7 bases). The germline V gene has CDR1 SQVTM and CDR2 ANQGSEA. This CDR3 is built from 15 residues. V was clipped by 4 bases and J by 3 bases, with 19 bases between them. CDR3: CSVVPPNRGGYEQYF. The CDR3 nucleotides are TGCAGCGTTGTCCCTCCCAACAGGGGAGGCTACGAGCAGTACTTC.

The rearrangement links TRBV7-2 to TRBJ2-7, with 8 bases lining up with TRBD1. Germline V gives CDR1 SGHTA, CDR2 FQGNSA. The trim removed 4 bases at V and 6 bases at J, leaving 2 bases unmatched. This CDR3 has 12 residues. CDR3 region: CASSYDRGEQYF. The CDR3 DNA is TGTGCCAGCAGCTATGACAGGGGCGAGCAGTACTTC.

There are a few counts of this clone. This rearrangement joins TRBV27 to TRBJ1-6; 7 nucleotides match TRBD1. Germline lookup yields CDR1 MNHEY and CDR2 SMNVEV (reference sequence). Unmatched junction bases numbered 5, after V lost 8 bases and J lost 7 bases. The length of the CDR3 is 13 residues. CDR3 region: CASWAGGNSPLHF. The CDR3 coding sequence is TGTGCCAGCTGGGCAGGGGGGAATTCACCCCTCCACTTT.

This chain joins TRBV19 and TRBJ2-5, with 8 bases identical to TRBD1. V dropped 5 bases and J dropped 4; count of bases not matched to a gene: 9. The CDR3 sequence is 15 residues long. Germline V lookup: CDR1 LNHDA, CDR2 SQIVND (reference sequence). CDR3 coding DNA: TGTGCCAGTAGTCCCGGGACAGGAGGTGGAGAGACCCAGTACTTC. Translation: CASSPGTGGGETQYF.

This clone occurred a few times. The rearrangement joins TRBV5-1 to TRBJ2-7; 9 positions match TRBD1. Germline lookup yields CDR1 SGHRS and CDR2 YFSETQ. The junction had 10 bases not matched to a gene; V was cut back by 4 bases and J by 2 bases. The CDR3 is 16 amino acids. CDR3 in amino acids: CASSLTLTGGAYEQYF. The CDR3 DNA sequence: TGCGCCAGCAGCCTAACCCTAACAGGGGGCGCCTACGAGCAGTACTTC.

This clone has a handful of counts. V and J are TRBV19 and TRBJ1-5; TRBD1 aligns across 7 bases. CDR1 and CDR2 (germline): LNHDA, SQIVND (reference sequence). V shed 4 bases and J 3 bases; nucleotides not matched to a gene: 6. The CDR3 runs 15 residues. The CDR3 region has the DNA TGTGCCAGTAGTACACAGGGGACGAACAATCAGCCCCAGCATTTT. The encoded protein is CASSTQGTNNQPQHF.

This clone occurred once. The chain employs TRBV15 and TRBJ1-2; no firm D call. Trimming took 1 base from V and 4 from J, leaving 13 bases between them. CDR3 size: 15 residues. CDR1 is LNHNV, CDR2 YYDKDF, per germline (reference sequence). The CDR3 DNA reads TGTGCCACCAGCAGAGCAGGTCCGGCGCTCTATGGCTACACCTTC. It yields the protein CATSRAGPALYGYTF.

CDR3 coding DNA: TGCAGCGTTGTGCAATACGGTGAGCAGTTCTTC. Translated, it gives CSVVQYGEQFF. The genes are TRBV29-1 and TRBJ2-1; D gene unclear. V gave up 4 bases and J gave up 9 bases, with 10 bases separating them. CDR3 length: 11 residues. Germline lookup yields CDR1 SQVTM and CDR2 ANQGSEA.

The chain links TRBV6-1 to TRBJ2-1; D not resolved. The CDR3 extends over 13 amino acids. Germline V gene data show CDR1 as MNHNS and CDR2 as SASEGT. Trimming stripped 2 bases from V and 5 bases from J, with 7 bases between. CDR3 protein: CASSERTDNEQFF. The CDR3 DNA is TGTGCCAGCAGTGAACGCACGGACAATGAGCAGTTCTTC.

V is TRBV3-1 (or the pseudogene TRBV3-2) and J is TRBJ2-3, with TRBD2 matching 7 bases. The germline gives CDR1 LGHDT, CDR2 YNNKEL (reference sequence). The V gene end was trimmed by 1 base and the J gene end by 5 bases; junction bases not matched to a gene: 6. This CDR3 contains 15 residues. CDR3 protein: CASSQGGSSVDTQYF. The CDR3 DNA reads as TGTGCCAGCAGCCAAGGCGGGAGCTCGGTAGATACGCAGTATTTT.

The chain couples TRBV28 to TRBJ2-1; TRBD2 matches at 7 bases. V lost 4 bases, J lost 0 bases, and 6 bases stayed unmatched. The CDR3 is 16 amino acids. Germline V gene data show CDR1 as MDHEN and CDR2 as SYDVKM. The DNA of the CDR3 is TGTGCCAGCAGTTCCTATGGCGGGGGCTCCTACAATGAGCAGTTCTTC. Translating gives CASSSYGGGSYNEQFF. The full variable domain, completed using reference TRBV28 and TRBJ2-1, is DVKVTQSSRYLVKRTGEKVFLECVQDMDHENMFWYRQDPGLGLRLIYFSYDVKMKEKGDIPEGYSVSREKKERFSLILESASTNQTSMYLCASSSYGGGSYNEQFFGPGTRLTVL.

This sequence joins TRBV5-1 and TRBJ2-5; TRBD1 aligns across 8 bases. Trimming cost V 3 bases and J 5 bases; bases outside gene matches: 6. CDR3 length equals 14 residues. The germline V gene encodes CDR1 SGHRS and CDR2 YFSETQ. CDR3: CASSSRDRTETQYF. The CDR3 nucleotides are TGCGCCAGCAGCTCCCGGGACAGGACGGAGACCCAGTACTTC.

This clone was detected only a few times. The chain combines TRBV6-6 with TRBJ1-5; TRBD1 aligns across 9 bases. CDR1 MNHNY and CDR2 SVGAGI come from the germline V gene (reference sequence). V lost 7 bases to trimming and J lost 6 bases; unmatched junction nucleotides: 7. The CDR3 covers 14 residues. CDR3: CASTPQQGAQPQHF. DNA for the CDR3: TGTGCCAGCACCCCGCAACAGGGGGCTCAGCCCCAGCATTTT.

CDR3 region: CSASPGGTSYEQYF. CDR3 bases: TGCAGTGCTAGTCCGGGAGGGACCTCCTACGAGCAGTACTTC. V is TRBV20-1 and J is TRBJ2-7; TRBD2 matches 8 bases. CDR3 size: 14 residues. Germline CDR1 reads DFQATT; CDR2 reads SNEGSKA (reference sequence). The trim removed 3 bases at V and 0 bases at J, leaving 4 bases unmatched.

The genes are TRBV4-1 and TRBJ1-2; perhaps TRBD1 as D (6 bases). Trimming pared 0 bases from V and 6 bases from J, leaving 14 bases between. The CDR3 length is 15 residues. Germline lookup yields CDR1 MGHRA and CDR2 YSYEKL. The CDR3 reads CASSQDWGRIDGYTF. Written as DNA, the CDR3 is TGCGCCAGCAGCCAAGATTGGGGGCGCATAGATGGCTACACCTTC.

The chain is built from TRBV3-1 (or the pseudogene TRBV3-2) and TRBJ2-1; the D gene is possibly TRBD2 (5 bases). Trimming removed 4 bases from V and 4 bases from J, with 11 bases in between. The V gene's germline CDR1 is LGHDT and CDR2 YNNKEL (reference sequence). The CDR3 extends over 14 amino acids. The CDR3 region is CASSRSGKYNEQFF. CDR3 in DNA: TGTGCCAGCAGCCGATCGGGAAAATACAATGAGCAGTTCTTC.

The chain carries TRBV12-3 or TRBV12-4 and TRBJ1-5; D call uncertain. V shed 6 bases and J shed 2 bases, with 8 bases lying between them. The CDR3 is made up of 13 amino acids. The CDR3 is CASSLSGNQPQHF. The CDR3 DNA sequence: TGTGCCAGCAGCTTGAGTGGCAATCAGCCCCAGCATTTT.

The chain couples TRBV3-1 (or the pseudogene TRBV3-2) to TRBJ1-1; no reliable D call. This CDR3 is built from 14 residues. Per the germline V gene, CDR1 is LGHDT and CDR2 is YNNKEL (reference sequence). The germline V and J ends were trimmed by 2 bases and 2 bases, with 9 bases remaining between them. CDR3 protein: CASSQTDSNTEAFF. The CDR3, as DNA: TGTGCCAGCAGCCAAACGGACTCTAACACTGAAGCTTTCTTT.

The rearrangement links TRBV15 to TRBJ2-5, with a possible D match to TRBD2 (5 bases). The CDR3 is made up of 14 amino acids. V was shortened by 1 base and J by 5 bases, with 11 bases between the two germline ends. Germline lookup yields CDR1 LNHNV and CDR2 YYDKDF (reference sequence). This CDR3 is CATSRGFGGETQYF. The CDR3, as DNA: TGTGCCACCAGCAGAGGTTTTGGAGGTGAGACCCAGTACTTC. The full variable domain, rest sourced from reference TRBV15 and TRBJ2-5, is DAMVIQNPRYQVTQFGKPVTLSCSQTLNHNVMYWYQQKSSQAPKLLFHYYDKDFNNEADTPDNFQSRRPNTSFCFLDIRSPGLGDTAMYLCATSRGFGGETQYFGPGTRLLVL.

The chain uses TRBV7-2 and TRBJ2-1; tentative D call: TRBD2 (6 bases). The ends were cut back, 5 bases at V and 7 bases at J, with 12 bases in the middle. CDR1 SGHTA and CDR2 FQGNSA come from the germline V gene. This CDR3 has 13 residues. CDR3 loop: CASSRGAGNEQFF. CDR3 nucleotide sequence: TGTGCCAGCAGCCGAGGGGCGGGAAATGAGCAGTTCTTC.

This clone was seen only a few times. The chain recombines TRBV11-3 with TRBJ2-2; the D gene is possibly TRBD2 (6 bases). The CDR3 is 14 residues long. The germline gives CDR1 SGHNT, CDR2 YENEEA. V lost 3 bases and J 4 bases, leaving 9 bases between the germline ends. The CDR3 DNA is TGTGCCAGCAGCTTGGGAGGCGGCACCGGGGAGCTGTTTTTT. It translates to CASSLGGGTGELFF.